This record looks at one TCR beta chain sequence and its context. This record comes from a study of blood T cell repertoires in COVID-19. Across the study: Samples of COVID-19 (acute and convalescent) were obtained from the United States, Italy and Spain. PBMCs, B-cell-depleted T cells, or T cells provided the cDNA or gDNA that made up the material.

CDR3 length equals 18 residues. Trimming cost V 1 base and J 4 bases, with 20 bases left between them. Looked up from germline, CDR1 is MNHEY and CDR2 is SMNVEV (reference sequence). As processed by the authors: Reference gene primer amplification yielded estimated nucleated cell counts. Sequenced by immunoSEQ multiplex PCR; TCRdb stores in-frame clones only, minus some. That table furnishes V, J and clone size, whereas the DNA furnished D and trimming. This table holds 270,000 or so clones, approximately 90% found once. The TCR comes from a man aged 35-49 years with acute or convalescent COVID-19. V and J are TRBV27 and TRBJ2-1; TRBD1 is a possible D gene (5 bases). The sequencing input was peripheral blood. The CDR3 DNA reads TGTGCCAGCAGTTTATGGGGCCCCGGACCGGATCCTTACAATGAGCAGTTCTTC. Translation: CASSLWGPGPDPYNEQFF.